This T cell receptor (beta chain) was recovered during a study of cytomegalovirus exposure and HLA in healthy donors. PCR employed 60 Vbeta and 13 Jbeta primers. Data came from immunoSEQ multiplex PCR; TCRdb stores just in-frame clones and leaves some out. The table gives approximately 100,000 clones; the top ten clones make up approximately 15% of it. J gave up 6 bases and V 6 bases, and 8 bases lay outside the gene matches. Per germline, CDR1 SNHLY and CDR2 FYNNEI. The CDR3 runs 15 residues. The TCR sequence derives from a man aged 50 or older in good health and CMV-seropositive. Sequenced input: PBMCs. The chain uses TRBV2 and TRBJ2-2, with 9 bases matching TRBD1. Written as DNA, the CDR3 is TGTGCCAGCAGGCCGGGGACAGGGAGGTCCGGGGAGCTGTTTTTT. Translating gives CASRPGTGRSGELFF.